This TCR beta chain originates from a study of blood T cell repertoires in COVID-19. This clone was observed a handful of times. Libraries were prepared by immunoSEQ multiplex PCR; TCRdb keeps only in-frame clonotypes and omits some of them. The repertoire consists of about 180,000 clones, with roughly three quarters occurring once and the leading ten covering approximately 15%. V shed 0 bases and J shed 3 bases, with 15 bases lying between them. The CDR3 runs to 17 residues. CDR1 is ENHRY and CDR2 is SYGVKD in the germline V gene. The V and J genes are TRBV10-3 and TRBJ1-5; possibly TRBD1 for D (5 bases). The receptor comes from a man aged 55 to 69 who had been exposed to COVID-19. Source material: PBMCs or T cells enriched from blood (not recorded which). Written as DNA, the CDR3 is TGTGCCATCAGTGAGTCTGATGCGCAGGGCGTCAATCAGCCCCAGCATTTT. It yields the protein CAISESDAQGVNQPQHF.